These 8 T cell receptor beta chains came from one sample sequenced in a study of cytomegalovirus exposure and HLA in healthy donors. The PCR used 60 Vbeta and 13 Jbeta primers. Here immunoSEQ multiplex PCR was the method, and the copy in TCRdb shows in-frame clones only, minus some. The sample lists 220,000 or so clones, about 74% seen once, with roughly 2% in the top ten. Sequencing used PBMCs. The source is a woman aged 25 to 39 in good health and CMV-seronegative.

Only one count was recorded for this clone. V usage is TRBV6-5 and J usage is TRBJ2-2, with D perhaps TRBD1 (5 bases). The V and J ends lost 6 bases and 6 bases respectively, with 8 bases between them. Germline V gives CDR1 MNHEY, CDR2 SVGAGI. The CDR3 is made up of 12 amino acids. CDR3 amino acids: CASRAGPGELFF. The CDR3 nucleotides read TGTGCCAGCAGAGCAGGGCCCGGGGAGCTGTTTTTT.

The CDR3 protein is CASEPSGGLYNEQFF. CDR3 nucleotides: TGTGCCAGCGAGCCTTCGGGGGGGCTCTACAATGAGCAGTTCTTC. The rearrangement uses TRBV6-5 and TRBJ2-1; 8 bases match TRBD2. This CDR3 has 15 amino acids. J lost 3 bases, V lost 8 bases, and 9 bases had no gene match. The V gene's germline CDR1 is MNHEY and CDR2 SVGAGI.

In this sample, this clone turned up once. The chain carries TRBV7-9 and TRBJ2-1; 12 bases fit TRBD2. The CDR3 covers 15 residues. Germline CDR1 and CDR2: SEHNR and FQNEAQ (reference sequence). Losses at the gene ends were 4 bases for V and 6 bases for J; bases not matched to a gene: 4. CDR3 sequence reads: CASSSSGRALNEQFF. The DNA of the CDR3 is TGTGCCAGCAGCTCTAGCGGGAGGGCCCTCAATGAGCAGTTCTTC.

The chain carries TRBV7-9 and TRBJ1-1; weak D call: TRBD1 (6 bases). V was trimmed by 5 bases and J by 7 bases, leaving 11 bases between them. Per germline, CDR1 SEHNR and CDR2 FQNEAQ (reference sequence). The CDR3 runs to 12 residues. The CDR3 is CASSTLQGEAFF. The CDR3 DNA sequence: TGTGCCAGCAGCACGTTACAGGGTGAAGCTTTCTTT. Complete variable domain (other parts from reference TRBV7-9 and TRBJ1-1): DTGVSQNPRHKITKRGQNVTFRCDPISEHNRLYWYRQTLGQGPEFLTYFQNEAQLEKSRLLSDRFSAERPKGSFSTLEIQRTEQGDSAMYLCASSTLQGEAFFGQGTRLTVV.

The chain recombines TRBV2 with TRBJ1-2; D is undetermined. The CDR3 loop spans 8 amino acids. CDR1 SNHLY and CDR2 FYNNEI come from the germline V gene. This CDR3 is CAIGDYTF. CDR3 DNA: TGTGCTATCGGGGACTACACCTTC.

The chain uses TRBV7-3 and TRBJ1-2; no definite D call. Germline-derived CDR1 and CDR2 are SGHTA and FQGTGA. V lost 1 base and J lost 11, with 11 bases in between. The CDR3 consists of 12 residues. The CDR3 coding sequence is TGTGCCAGCAGCTTAATGAACGGGAGGTACACCTTC. It is translated as CASSLMNGRYTF.

The V call is TRBV19, the J call TRBJ2-3; 8 nucleotides match TRBD2. Losses at the gene ends were 5 bases for V and 0 bases for J; bases not matched to a gene: 4. This CDR3 is built from 15 residues. CDR1 and CDR2 from the germline V gene are LNHDA and SQIVND (reference sequence). CDR3 bases: TGTGCCAGTAGTTTTAGCGGGGAAAGCACAGATACGCAGTATTTT. Translated, it gives CASSFSGESTDTQYF.

This rearrangement joins TRBV18 to TRBJ2-1; 11 bases match TRBD2. The V segment lost 3 bases and the J segment 9 bases; nucleotides outside the gene matches: 4. Germline CDR1 is KGHSH and CDR2 is LQKENI. The CDR3 totals 14 residues. The CDR3, as DNA: TGTGCCAGCTCACCCCAAACTAGCGGGAGTGAGCAGTTCTTC. It codes for CASSPQTSGSEQFF.